These T cell receptor beta chains were read from a single sample in a study of blood T cell repertoires in COVID-19. Here immunoSEQ multiplex PCR was the method, and the copy in TCRdb shows in-frame clones only, minus some. The profile shows around 250,000 clones, about 88% of them singletons. The source material was peripheral blood. The receptors were sampled from a woman in her forties who had recovered from COVID-19. Both conserved end residues are part of each CDR3. The order of the fields is V gene, J gene, CDR3 protein.

>TRBV2|TRBJ1-6
CASIGELYKGPLEGSYNSPLHF
>TRBV18|TRBJ1-4
CASSPVGAIWEKLFF
>TRBV4-1|TRBJ2-4
CASSLRHLVAKNIQYF
>TRBV7-2|TRBJ2-5
CASSLGTDYQETQYF
>TRBV30|TRBJ2-7
CAWSFGRVEQYF
>TRBV4-1|TRBJ2-2
CASSQVSLTGELFF
>TRBV11-3|TRBJ1-1
CASSLDRGGVNTEAFF
>TRBV7-2|TRBJ1-2
CASSPDINYGYTF
>TRBV27|TRBJ1-1
CASSPRPQGWNTEAFF
>TRBV5-4|TRBJ2-1
CASSLGAGEQFF
>TRBV10-1|TRBJ2-3
CANRIRKRELNTDTQYF
>TRBV19|TRBJ1-1
CASRKGLLRDRVTEAFF
>TRBV6-6|TRBJ1-2
CASRSDRFSYGYTF
>TRBV6-5|TRBJ1-5
CASGQNNQPQHF
>TRBV11-2|TRBJ2-2
CASTLASGNTGELFF
>TRBV2|TRBJ1-2
CASSDRGWGYTF
>TRBV7-2|TRBJ2-3
CASSLVRLAGGLLTDTQYF
>TRBV9|TRBJ1-5
CASSPWDSPKPQHF
>TRBV7-2|TRBJ2-6
CASSRGRKANVLTF
>TRBV5-1|TRBJ2-1
CASSLEAGGRYNEQFF
>TRBV10-3|TRBJ2-7
CAISGQGYEQYF
>TRBV5-4|TRBJ2-5
CASSLDRGTPQETQYF
>TRBV11-2|TRBJ1-3
CASSSVPGQGNTIYF
>TRBV6-5|TRBJ2-7
CASSYSWDSTAFEQYF
>TRBV19|TRBJ1-5
CASSPVLGPQHF
>TRBV28|TRBJ1-2
CASLAGTRGYTF
>TRBV27|TRBJ1-5
CASSFLGDQPQHF